This T cell receptor (beta chain) was captured in a study of blood T cells in healthy people across ages (dated by TCRdb to the mid-2010s). About the full investigation: In model experiments, template switching captured roughly one uniquely barcoded TCR beta cDNA molecule for every two T cells. Donors were grouped into four age groups: young (average approximately 15 years), middle-aged (about 40), aged (62) and long-lived (roughly 80). To avoid experimental bias, donors of different ages were distributed randomly across sequencing lanes. Using the same blood draw, the study looked at two additional independent replicas of 1 million unique cDNA reads for two donors, one aged 18 to 30 and the other aged 80 or older. Using deep sequencing normalized with unique cDNA molecular identifiers, the study measured how TCR beta repertoire diversity changes with age. Findings and caveats that apply to the study as a whole: Since profiling was done on bulk unsorted PBMCs, naive and antigen-experienced compartments could not be conclusively compared. As age increased, observed TCR beta diversity per million T cells dropped in a roughly linear way, and a significant reduction was already evident by age roughly 40. The long-lived group showed more naive CD4+ T cells, fewer expanded clones and increased TCR diversity than the aged group, suggesting age selection. Estimates of total diversity from one million sequenced T cells were regarded as lower bounds and underestimates. Observed TCR beta diversity correlated strongly with the percentage of naive T cells measured by flow cytometry. Because the CMV infection status of the donors was unknown, age-related changes in expanded clonotypes may potentially have been confounded.

The donors were roughly 40 Caucasian individuals from Russia, aged about 6 to 95 years, who were systemically healthy. Approximately 9.3 milliliters of peripheral blood were collected from each donor into EDTA-treated Vacutainer tubes. Ficoll-Paque density-gradient centrifugation was used to isolate PBMCs, with at least 7 million per sample. Trizol reagent was used to extract total RNA from the PBMCs, yielding at least 6 micrograms per sample. The percentages of naive CD45RAhigh/CD27high T cells were determined by flow cytometry on a PBMC aliquot from every donor. There are a few counts of this clonotype. It has no known antigen specificity. Base qualities are not recorded, but no much larger clone differs from it by a single base. Library preparation used 5' RACE. Data came from an Illumina HiSeq 2500. A second PCR of 7 to 11 cycles was run with a J-beta primer mix and a sample-barcoded 5' primer. A template-switch 5' adaptor carrying 12 random nucleotides introduced a unique molecular identifier onto each TCR beta cDNA molecule. Each sample yielded at least 3 million CDR3-containing paired-end reads. First-strand cDNA was synthesized from all RNA with the Mint cDNA synthesis kit, primed by a TRBC-specific oligonucleotide. Following uracil-DNA glycosylase treatment, all cDNA underwent a first 18-cycle PCR with the universal primers M1SS and BC2_uni_R. The authors processed their data as follows. Each sample was normalized by randomly selecting 1 million high-quality reads, each carrying a distinct molecular identifier. Instead of being binned into consensus sequences, reads that shared molecular identifiers were thrown out. MiTCR, set to a Q25 quality threshold and the strictest error-elimination algorithm, was used for CDR3 identification, clonotype clustering and error correction. A nonparametric unseen species model with Euler transformation was used to estimate a lower bound on total TCR beta diversity. TCRdb's own reprocessing of the public reads used fastp at Q25 and MiXCR and kept productive beta chains. Entries are consolidated by CDR3 protein sequence, retaining the most common genes and DNA. It is TCRdb's table, rather than the study itself, that gives the V and J calls and clone size. This sample gives some 1.7 million distinct CDR3 sequences in total; 28% of them show up just once. Roughly 8% of the sample comes from the top ten.

In the germline V gene, CDR1 corresponds to MNHEY and CDR2 to SVGEGT. The CDR3, cysteine through phenylalanine, is 13 amino acids long. Just CDR3 DNA is preserved here, 39 bases in frame from base 1. V loses 7 bases, J loses 5 bases, and the germline ends lie 14 bases apart. The TCR originated in a woman aged 25 to 39 in good health. The chain links TRBV6-2 or TRBV6-3 with TRBJ1-1; the best D guess is TRBD1, with 5 bases matching. Sequences were obtained from blood. Here is the DNA: TGTGCCAGCAACGGGGGGTTGACGACTGAAGCTTTCTTT. This yields the protein CASNGGLTTEAFF.